The 32 T cell receptor beta chains below all came from one sample that was sequenced in a study of T cell changes during pregnancy in multiple sclerosis. Sequenced by immunoSEQ multiplex PCR; TCRdb stores in-frame clones only, minus some. The table lists about 68,000 clones, less than 95% of them singletons. The sequences come from peripheral blood, collected in the third trimester of pregnancy. Receptors were obtained from a female donor with multiple sclerosis, enrolled in a pregnancy study.

The chain has TRBV18 and TRBJ1-5, with D perhaps matching TRBD1 (5 bases). The CDR3 is made up of 12 amino acids. The germline V gene has CDR1 KGHSH and CDR2 LQKENI. Trimming took 4 bases from V and 9 from J, leaving 10 bases between them. The CDR3: CASSQGPMPQHF. In DNA, the CDR3 is TGTGCCAGCTCACAGGGGCCTATGCCCCAGCATTTT.

The V and J genes are TRBV5-1 and TRBJ2-5, with D possibly matching TRBD2 (5 bases). Germline lookup yields CDR1 SGHRS and CDR2 YFSETQ. Deletions cut 4 bases from V and 1 base from J, with 11 bases between. This CDR3 comprises 14 residues. CDR3 DNA: TGCGCCAGCAGCCAAGGACTGTCCCAAGAGACCCAGTACTTC. Protein product: CASSQGLSQETQYF. Looking up the rest from reference TRBV5-1 and TRBJ2-5 gives the full variable domain: KAGVTQTPRYLIKTRGQQVTLSCSPISGHRSVSWYQQTPGQGLQFLFEYFSETQRNKGNFPGRFSGRQFSNSRSEMNVSTLELGDSALYLCASSQGLSQETQYFGPGTRLLVL.

The chain employs TRBV4-3 and TRBJ1-1, with D perhaps TRBD1 (6 bases). Germline CDR1 LGHNA, CDR2 YSLEER. CDR3 length: 15 amino acids. V lost 1 base, J lost 4 bases, and 13 bases lay in between. CDR3: CASSQGQGIGTEAFF. In DNA, the CDR3 is TGCGCCAGCAGCCAAGGTCAGGGGATTGGCACTGAAGCTTTCTTT.

This clone was observed once. The genes are TRBV25-1 and TRBJ1-2, with 8 bases that match TRBD1. The ends lost 4 bases at V and 4 bases at J; junction bases unmatched: 2. CDR1 and CDR2 from the germline V gene are MGHDK and SYGVNS. This CDR3 region has 13 residues. The CDR3 region is CASSGTGIYGYTF. The CDR3 DNA sequence: TGTGCCAGCAGTGGGACAGGGATCTATGGCTACACCTTC.

For this clone: The junction shows a germline mismatch at one end, possibly a read error. This chain connects TRBV7-2 to TRBJ2-7, with D possibly TRBD2 on 5 matching bases. Looked up from germline, CDR1 is SGHTA and CDR2 is FQGNSA. This CDR3 comprises 13 residues. CDR3 bases: TGTGCCAGCAACACAATAGCCGAACAAGCGGCGGCTTTC. Its translation: CASNTIAEQAAAF. The full variable domain, in which reference TRBV7-2 and TRBJ2-7 provide the parts outside the CDR3, is GAGVSQSPSNKVTEKGKDVELRCDPISGHTALYWYRQSLGQGLEFLIYFQGNSAPDKSGLPSDRFSAERTGGSVSTLTIQRTQQEDSAVYLCASNTIAEQAAAFGPGTRLTVT.

The chain links TRBV2 to TRBJ2-5; D possibly corresponds to TRBD1 (6 bases). Trimming took 6 bases from V and 2 from J, leaving 10 bases between them. Germline V lookup: CDR1 SNHLY, CDR2 FYNNEI. The CDR3 extends over 13 amino acids. The DNA of the CDR3 is TGTGCCAGCAGCAAACAGGGACAAGAGACCCAGTACTTC. It codes for CASSKQGQETQYF.

This clone was observed a single time. The rearrangement joins TRBV5-1 to TRBJ2-1, with D possibly matching TRBD2 (7 bases). Deletions cut 4 bases from V and 11 bases from J, with 19 bases between. Germline V gene sequence: CDR1 SGHRS, CDR2 YFSETQ. The CDR3 runs to 14 residues. This CDR3 reads CASSRTYVGGQQFF. The DNA for the CDR3 is TGCGCCAGCAGCCGAACCTACGTGGGGGGGCAGCAGTTCTTC.

This clone has only one observation. This chain uses TRBV2 with TRBJ1-1; a weak D match, TRBD1 (5 bases). The CDR3 covers 15 residues. CDR1 and CDR2 (germline): SNHLY, FYNNEI. V lost 6 bases, J lost 5 bases, and 19 bases lay in between. The CDR3 spells CASSPQGLGVTEAFF. The CDR3 DNA follows: TGTGCCAGCAGCCCCCAGGGCCTAGGGGTTACTGAAGCTTTCTTT. The full variable domain, rest sourced from reference TRBV2 and TRBJ1-1, is EPEVTQTPSHQVTQMGQEVILRCVPISNHLYFYWYRQILGQKVEFLVSFYNNEISEKSEIFDDQFSVERPDGSNFTLKIRSTKLEDSAMYFCASSPQGLGVTEAFFGQGTRLTVV.

The chain couples TRBV7-2 to TRBJ1-3, with D unclear. The CDR3 runs to 14 residues. V was pared by 6 bases and J by 5 bases, with 14 bases between. Germline V CDR1 and CDR2: SGHTA, FQGNSA. CDR3 sequence reads: CASSAGTERNTIYF. The CDR3 coding sequence is TGTGCCAGCAGTGCGGGTACGGAGAGAAACACCATATATTTT.

The genes are TRBV5-1 and TRBJ2-7; possible D gene TRBD2, 6 bases. V lost 4 bases, J lost 0 bases, and 14 bases lay in between. This CDR3 has 15 residues. CDR1 is SGHRS and CDR2 is YFSETQ in the germline V gene. Here the CDR3 DNA reads TGCGCCAGCAGCGTTAGAGGGCGGGACTCCTACGAGCAGTACTTC. It specifies CASSVRGRDSYEQYF.

V gene TRBV19 combines with J gene TRBJ1-1; a weak D match, TRBD1 (5 bases). Germline V gene lookup returns CDR1 LNHDA and CDR2 SQIVND (reference sequence). Trimming stripped 4 bases from V and 3 bases from J, with 9 bases between. This CDR3 region has 13 residues. The CDR3 region is CASSTDRDTEAFF. The CDR3 nucleotides read TGTGCCAGTAGTACTGACAGAGACACTGAAGCTTTCTTT.

The J gene is TRBJ1-1, the V gene TRBV5-1; D is unresolved. The CDR3 contains 15 residues. V lost 0 bases and J lost 0, with 9 bases in between. Germline V gene sequence: CDR1 SGHRS, CDR2 YFSETQ. The CDR3 loop reads CASSLAHGMNTEAFF. The DNA of the CDR3 is TGCGCCAGCAGCTTGGCGCACGGGATGAACACTGAAGCTTTCTTT.

The CDR3 DNA reads TGTGCCAGCAGTGTCTCGTCAGGCCTTAATGAGCAGTTCTTC. Translating gives CASSVSSGLNEQFF. The chain has TRBV2 and TRBJ2-1; D not resolved. Per germline, CDR1 SNHLY and CDR2 FYNNEI. V lost 4 bases and J 7 bases, leaving 14 bases between the germline ends. The CDR3 sequence is 14 residues long.

The chain links TRBV9 to TRBJ1-2; weak D call: TRBD1 (5 bases). With 7 bases removed from V and 4 bases from J, the gap between germline ends came to 14 bases. CDR3 size: 13 residues. The germline V gene has CDR1 SGDLS and CDR2 YYNGEE. The CDR3 nucleotides read TGTGCCAGCTGGGGGGGTGACAGCTATGGCTACACCTTC. Translating it yields CASWGGDSYGYTF.

The chain joins TRBV19 to TRBJ2-3; a weak D match, TRBD2 (5 bases). The CDR3 covers 17 residues. Germline-derived CDR1 and CDR2 are LNHDA and SQIVND (reference sequence). Trimming stripped 10 bases from V and 2 bases from J, with 25 bases between. CDR3 in amino acids: CATSTWIVTGYTDTQYF. CDR3 DNA sequence: TGTGCCACCTCTACCTGGATCGTAACGGGGTACACAGATACGCAGTATTTT.

The CDR3 spells CASSFQPHQAGKGEQFF. The DNA for the CDR3 is TGTGCCAGCAGCTTTCAACCGCATCAGGCAGGGAAGGGTGAGCAGTTCTTC. V and J are TRBV11-2 and TRBJ2-1, with a weak D call TRBD1 (5 bases). There are 17 residues in the CDR3. The V end lost 3 bases, the J end lost 9 bases, and 24 bases lay between the germline ends. Germline V gene lookup returns CDR1 SGHAT and CDR2 FQNNGV.

The chain uses TRBV4-3 and TRBJ1-2, with TRBD1 matching 9 bases. This CDR3 contains 17 residues. V lost 1 base, J lost 4 bases, and 10 bases stayed unmatched. The germline V gene has CDR1 LGHNA and CDR2 YSLEER. This chain's CDR3 is CASSQGPSDRGTYGYTF. The CDR3 DNA reads as TGCGCCAGCAGCCAAGGTCCCTCGGACAGGGGTACCTATGGCTACACCTTC.

The rearrangement joins TRBV30 to TRBJ2-3; maybe TRBD2 (6 bases). Germline V CDR1 and CDR2: GTSNPN, SVGIG (reference sequence). Trimming removed 3 bases at V and 6 bases at J, with 28 bases between. The CDR3 consists of 18 residues. Here the CDR3 DNA reads TGTGCCTGGAGGGGGGGAGAGTGGGGCTCTTTGGATGGGGATACGCAGTATTTT. Its protein product is CAWRGGEWGSLDGDTQYF.

This chain connects TRBV11-2 to TRBJ2-2; TRBD1 is a possible D gene (5 bases). V lost 1 base and J 3 bases, leaving 12 bases between the germline ends. The CDR3 has 16 amino acids. Germline-derived CDR1 and CDR2 are SGHAT and FQNNGV. The CDR3 coding sequence is TGTGCCAGCAGCTTAGTAGGGCAGGGCGACACCGGGGAGCTGTTTTTT. Amino acid sequence: CASSLVGQGDTGELFF.

V and J are TRBV7-8 and TRBJ2-2, with TRBD1 as a possible D gene (6 bases). CDR1 and CDR2 (germline): SGHVS, FQNEAQ. The CDR3 is 16 amino acids. V was cut by 6 bases and J by 2 bases, with 16 bases left in between. The CDR3 sequence: CASRTLRGNNTGELFF. In nucleotides, the CDR3 is TGTGCCAGCAGGACTTTGAGGGGGAACAACACCGGGGAGCTGTTTTTT.

This clone was seen a single time. The V gene is TRBV12-5, the J gene TRBJ1-1; D not resolved. This CDR3 is built from 14 residues. Trimming stripped 3 bases from V and 0 bases from J, with 8 bases between. Germline CDR1 and CDR2: LGHNT and FRNRAP. CDR3 residues: CASGFGRLNTEAFF. The DNA of the CDR3 is TGTGCTAGTGGTTTTGGGCGTTTGAACACTGAAGCTTTCTTT.

The chain links TRBV5-1 to TRBJ1-2, with D perhaps TRBD1 (5 bases). V lost 3 bases to trimming and J lost 3 bases, with 18 bases between them. Germline values: CDR1 SGHRS, CDR2 YFSETQ. CDR3 length: 16 amino acids. The CDR3 DNA follows: TGCGCCAGCAGCTGGGGGACTAATGAGGGGTACTATGGCTACACCTTC. This encodes CASSWGTNEGYYGYTF.

The rearrangement uses TRBV23-1 and TRBJ2-7; D is perhaps TRBD1 (6 bases). TRBV23-1 is an ORF, and what it does is uncertain. The CDR3 length is 17 residues. V was clipped by 4 bases and J by 6 bases, with 25 bases between them. DNA of the CDR3: TGCGCCAGCAGTCCAACCGATAACAGGGTTTTCAGGCTCGAGCAGTACTTC. Translated: CASSPTDNRVFRLEQYF.

The chain uses TRBV7-2 and TRBJ2-5, with 10 bases that match TRBD2. From germline, CDR1 is SGHTA and CDR2 FQGNSA. The CDR3 extends over 15 amino acids. J was trimmed by 0 bases and V by 4 bases; bases with no gene match: 2. The CDR3 DNA reads TGTGCCAGCAGCTCGGGACTAGCGAACCAAGAGACCCAGTACTTC. Protein sequence: CASSSGLANQETQYF.

The chain recombines TRBV9 with TRBJ2-2, with TRBD1 matching 7 bases. The CDR3 sequence is 16 residues long. V trimming: 3 bases; J trimming: 0 bases; junction bases outside the gene matches: 5. Germline V lookup: CDR1 SGDLS, CDR2 YYNGEE. CDR3 in amino acids: CASSETGTANTGELFF. The CDR3 DNA follows: TGTGCCAGCAGCGAAACCGGGACAGCGAACACCGGGGAGCTGTTTTTT.

This clone was seen just once. The chain uses TRBV30 and TRBJ2-7, with 10 bases matching TRBD2. The J segment lost 5 bases and the V segment lost 5 bases, leaving 9 bases of the junction unmatched. There are 14 residues in the CDR3. Looked up from germline, CDR1 is GTSNPN and CDR2 is SVGIG (reference sequence). DNA of the CDR3: TGTGCCTGGGATCCTAGCGGGAGATCCCACGAGCAGTACTTC. It yields the protein CAWDPSGRSHEQYF.

This sequence joins TRBV6-4 and TRBJ1-1; 7 bases map to TRBD1. Looked up from germline, CDR1 is MRHNA and CDR2 is SNTAGT. The CDR3 is 15 residues long. The J segment lost 3 bases and the V segment lost 2 bases, leaving 6 bases of the junction unmatched. The CDR3 loop reads CASSDQGVMDTEAFF. CDR3 coding DNA: TGTGCCAGCAGTGACCAGGGGGTTATGGACACTGAAGCTTTCTTT.

The chain links TRBV19 to TRBJ2-5, with 7 bases aligning to TRBD1. This CDR3 comprises 13 residues. The V segment lost 9 bases and the J segment 1 base; nucleotides outside the gene matches: 5. Germline assignment: CDR1 LNHDA and CDR2 SQIVND (reference sequence). The CDR3 DNA reads as TGTGCCAGCGTACCAGGGGGCCAAGAGACCCAGTACTTC. As protein: CASVPGGQETQYF.

The V and J genes are TRBV27 and TRBJ2-7, with a weak D call TRBD2 (6 bases). Trimming pared 5 bases from V and 0 bases from J, leaving 8 bases between. This CDR3 is built from 13 residues. Germline lookup yields CDR1 MNHEY and CDR2 SMNVEV (reference sequence). The CDR3 loop reads CASSAGLSYEQYF. The CDR3 DNA sequence: TGTGCCAGCAGTGCGGGACTCTCCTACGAGCAGTACTTC.

The chain is built from TRBV7-9 and TRBJ1-1; the match to TRBD1 covers 10 bases. The CDR3 spans 14 residues. Looked up from germline, CDR1 is SEHNR and CDR2 is FQNEAQ (reference sequence). Trimming cost V 5 bases and J 6 bases; bases outside gene matches: 6. CDR3 region: CASSPSTGGAEAFF. CDR3 sequence (DNA): TGTGCCAGCAGCCCATCGACAGGGGGCGCTGAAGCTTTCTTT.

A few counts support this clone. CDR3: CASTSPTYNEQFF. In DNA, the CDR3 is TGTGCCAGTACTAGTCCCACCTACAATGAGCAGTTCTTC. The chain joins TRBV6-5 to TRBJ2-1; possible D gene TRBD2, 5 bases. The germline V gene has CDR1 MNHEY and CDR2 SVGAGI. Trimming left V 9 bases short and J 2 bases short, with 11 bases between. The CDR3 is 13 amino acids.

This sequence joins TRBV5-6 and TRBJ2-1; tentatively, D is TRBD2 (5 bases). Trimming cost V 2 bases and J 7 bases, with 10 bases left between them. Germline CDR1 reads SGHDT; CDR2 reads YYEEEE. This CDR3 is built from 13 residues. This CDR3 reads CASSFRGFNEQFF. Written as DNA, the CDR3 is TGTGCCAGCAGCTTTCGGGGTTTTAATGAGCAGTTCTTC.